The 21 T cell receptor beta chains below come from one sample, sequenced in a study of blood T cells in healthy people across ages. A second PCR, run for roughly 7 to 11 cycles, used a sample-barcoded 5' primer plus a J-beta primer mix. TCRdb called the 5' RACE reads again in MiXCR, with one record for every CDR3 protein. This repertoire shows around 990,000 distinct CDR3 sequences, 25% found once; its top ten account for around 0.75%. These data were also filed under a second study, of T cells of mothers and their children.

Specimen: blood. Receptors were obtained from a girl aged 2 to 9 in good health.

This clonotype was counted a few times. The gene calls are TRBV2 and TRBJ1-4; no clear D. V was clipped by 8 bases and J by 1 base, with 8 bases between them. The CDR3 contains 13 residues. Germline V gene sequence: CDR1 SNHLY, CDR2 FYNNEI. CDR3 in DNA: TGTGCCAGCGTGGGCAGAACTAATGAAAAACTGTTTTTT. Its translation: CASVGRTNEKLFF.

This clonotype was picked up a small number of times. The rearrangement links TRBV4-1 to TRBJ1-1; 7 bases fit TRBD1. Trimming removed 1 base from V and 3 bases from J; junction bases left unmatched: 5. The CDR3 is made up of 15 amino acids. The germline gives CDR1 MGHRA, CDR2 YSYEKL. This CDR3 is CASSQAQGGDTEAFF. DNA for the CDR3: TGCGCCAGCAGCCAAGCTCAGGGGGGGGACACTGAAGCTTTCTTT.

This clonotype was recorded a few times. This chain connects TRBV28 to TRBJ2-7, with TRBD1 matching 7 bases. This CDR3 region has 16 residues. Trimming removed 4 bases from V and 5 bases from J; junction bases left unmatched: 14. CDR1 MDHEN and CDR2 SYDVKM come from the germline V gene. The DNA for the CDR3 is TGTGCCAGCAGTTCCTCGACAGGGTATCCGGGCGACGAGCAGTACTTC. Residues: CASSSSTGYPGDEQYF.

The rearrangement uses TRBV7-9 and TRBJ1-2; no definite D call. Germline CDR1 reads SEHNR; CDR2 reads FQNEAQ (reference sequence). V was clipped by 2 bases and J by 1 base, with 17 bases between them. CDR3 size: 17 residues. CDR3 residues: CASSLLSPGRGNYGYTF. The CDR3 region has the DNA TGTGCCAGCAGCTTACTATCCCCGGGTCGGGGTAACTATGGCTACACCTTC.

The chain carries TRBV5-5 and TRBJ2-3; 8 nucleotides line up with TRBD2. Trimming took 4 bases from V and 2 from J; bases not matched to a gene: 6. This CDR3 spans 15 amino acids. Germline V gives CDR1 SGHKS, CDR2 YYEKEE (reference sequence). CDR3 DNA: TGTGCCAGCAGCCTGCCCGGGGGGGACACAGATACGCAGTATTTT. Translated, it gives CASSLPGGDTDTQYF.

V usage is TRBV3-1 and J usage is TRBJ2-7, with 7 bases aligning to TRBD1. Germline trimming cut 3 bases from V and 6 bases from J; bases unmatched to any gene: 8. The CDR3 runs to 14 residues. Germline CDR1 reads LGHDT; CDR2 reads YNNKEL (reference sequence). CDR3: CASSHPGTAFEQYF. The DNA for the CDR3 is TGTGCCAGCAGCCACCCCGGGACAGCCTTCGAGCAGTACTTC.

The CDR3 DNA reads TGCAGTGCTAGAGGCCCGGGACTTCGCTACTCCTACGAGCAGTACTTC. As protein: CSARGPGLRYSYEQYF. The chain employs TRBV20-1 and TRBJ2-7; tentatively, D is TRBD2 (6 bases). Trimming removed 1 base at V and 0 bases at J, with 16 bases between. Germline V CDR1 and CDR2: DFQATT, SNEGSKA (reference sequence). CDR3 length: 16 residues.

The DNA for the CDR3 is TGTGCCAGCAGCCAGATGGGGGACACTGAAGCTTTCTTT. As protein: CASSQMGDTEAFF. The chain couples TRBV14 to TRBJ1-1, with a possible D match to TRBD1 (5 bases). Germline V gives CDR1 SGHDN, CDR2 FVKESK. V gave up 3 bases and J gave up 3 bases, with 8 bases separating them. The CDR3 consists of 13 residues.

Comments on this clonotype: At one end, the junction sequence differs from germline, possibly due to a read error. The V gene is TRBV7-2, the J gene TRBJ2-5; 10 bases are shared with TRBD2. CDR1 and CDR2 from the germline V gene are SGHTA and FQGNSA. This CDR3 region has 18 residues. The DNA for the CDR3 is TGTGCCAGCAGCTTAGCTGTGGGAAGCGGGAGGGCGACAGAGGCCCAGTACTTC. This codes for CASSLAVGSGRATEAQYF. The full variable domain, with the rest looked up from reference TRBV7-2 and TRBJ2-5, is GAGVSQSPSNKVTEKGKDVELRCDPISGHTALYWYRQSLGQGLEFLIYFQGNSAPDKSGLPSDRFSAERTGGSVSTLTIQRTQQEDSAVYLCASSLAVGSGRATEAQYFGPGTRLLVL.

In this sample, this clonotype turned up a few times. The rearrangement links TRBV3-1 to TRBJ2-3, with unresolved D. The CDR3 loop spans 16 amino acids. CDR1 and CDR2 from the germline V gene are LGHDT and YNNKEL (reference sequence). Trimming shortened V by 4 bases and J by 0 bases, and 14 bases separated the two germline ends. This CDR3 reads CASSLTKLGSTDTQYF. CDR3 DNA: TGTGCCAGCAGCCTTACGAAACTTGGTAGCACAGATACGCAGTATTTT.

Only a few counts were recorded for this clonotype. The chain carries TRBV20-1 and TRBJ2-2; 9 nucleotides match TRBD2. Trimming removed 0 bases from V and 4 bases from J; junction bases left unmatched: 3. Per the germline V gene, CDR1 is DFQATT and CDR2 is SNEGSKA (reference sequence). The CDR3 totals 15 residues. The DNA for the CDR3 is TGCAGTGCTAGAGACGGCGGGAGGGGCACCGGGGAGCTGTTTTTT. This translates into CSARDGGRGTGELFF.

The gene calls are TRBV5-1 and TRBJ2-3; TRBD2 might be the D (6 bases). Trimming shortened V by 4 bases and J by 2 bases, and 26 bases separated the two germline ends. CDR1 is SGHRS, CDR2 YFSETQ, per germline. The CDR3 spans 19 residues. In DNA, the CDR3 is TGCGCCAGCAGCCCCCGGGGGAGGCAGAGCATAACAACCACAGATACGCAGTATTTT. Protein product: CASSPRGRQSITTTDTQYF.

With respect to this clonotype: An end of the junction differs from the germline gene, which may be a read error. The chain has TRBV19 and TRBJ1-5; D gene uncertain. The CDR3 runs to 15 residues. CDR1 and CDR2 (germline): LNHDA, SQIVND (reference sequence). The CDR3 DNA sequence: TGCGCCAGTAGTAAGGGCCGATATAGCAATCAGCCCCAGCATTTT. Encoded protein: CASSKGRYSNQPQHF. Variable domain in full (rest from reference TRBV19 and TRBJ1-5): DGGITQSPKYLFRKEGQNVTLSCEQNLNHDAMYWYRQDPGQGLRLIYYSQIVNDFQKGDIAEGYSVSREKKESFPLTVTSAQKNPTAFYLCASSKGRYSNQPQHFGDGTRLSIL.

The rearrangement uses TRBV20-1 and TRBJ1-6; D unresolved. The CDR3 sequence is 14 residues long. Trimming shortened V by 3 bases and J by 7 bases, and 13 bases separated the two germline ends. The germline V gene has CDR1 DFQATT and CDR2 SNEGSKA (reference sequence). This CDR3 is CSASSAGFNSPLHF. For the CDR3, the DNA is TGCAGTGCTAGTTCGGCGGGGTTCAATTCACCCCTCCACTTT.

This clonotype was recorded once. The gene calls are TRBV24-1 and TRBJ2-3; possibly TRBD2 for D (6 bases). Germline lookup yields CDR1 KGHDR and CDR2 SFDVKD. Trimming left V 3 bases short and J 2 bases short, with 11 bases between. CDR3 length: 15 residues. CDR3 region: CATSDPRGNTDTQYF. The CDR3 DNA follows: TGTGCCACCAGTGATCCACGGGGGAACACAGATACGCAGTATTTT.

This clonotype has a handful of counts. The CDR3 is CASSGRGLSTDTQYF. CDR3 coding DNA: TGTGCCAGCAGCGGGAGGGGGCTTAGCACAGATACGCAGTATTTT. The gene calls are TRBV5-6 and TRBJ2-3; D tentatively fits TRBD1 or TRBD2 (7 bases each). The CDR3 sequence is 15 residues long. Germline-derived CDR1 and CDR2 are SGHDT and YYEEEE. V shed 4 bases and J shed 0 bases, with 12 bases lying between them.

A few counts support this clonotype. V usage is TRBV14 and J usage is TRBJ2-3; D unclear. This CDR3 has 12 amino acids. The germline V gene encodes CDR1 SGHDN and CDR2 FVKESK. V shed 4 bases and J shed 8 bases, with 10 bases lying between them. CDR3 loop: CASSLLGRTQYF. The CDR3 DNA sequence: TGTGCCAGCAGCCTCCTCGGGCGTACGCAGTATTTT.

The V gene is TRBV18, the J gene TRBJ2-1; TRBD2 matches at 8 bases. Unmatched junction bases numbered 15, after V lost 4 bases and J lost 10 bases. Germline lookup yields CDR1 KGHSH and CDR2 LQKENI. The CDR3 consists of 16 residues. The CDR3 nucleotides read TGTGCCAGCTCACAGGGAGGTCGGGGGGGCCTCAACGAGCAGTTCTTC. Its translation: CASSQGGRGGLNEQFF. The full variable domain, with the rest looked up from reference TRBV18 and TRBJ2-1, is NAGVMQNPRHLVRRRGQEARLRCSPMKGHSHVYWYRQLPEEGLKFMVYLQKENIIDESGMPKERFSAEFPKEGPSILRIQQVVRGDSAAYFCASSQGGRGGLNEQFFGPGTRLTVL.

The V and J genes are TRBV7-9 and TRBJ1-5, with a possible D match to TRBD1 (6 bases). CDR1 is SEHNR and CDR2 is FQNEAQ in the germline V gene (reference sequence). Trimming stripped 4 bases from V and 3 bases from J, with 16 bases between. The CDR3 consists of 16 residues. The CDR3 spells CASSSDGQLYNQPQHF. The CDR3 DNA sequence: TGTGCCAGCAGCTCAGATGGACAGCTATACAATCAGCCCCAGCATTTT. The whole variable domain, remainder taken from reference TRBV7-9 and TRBJ1-5, is DTGVSQNPRHKITKRGQNVTFRCDPISEHNRLYWYRQTLGQGPEFLTYFQNEAQLEKSRLLSDRFSAERPKGSFSTLEIQRTEQGDSAMYLCASSSDGQLYNQPQHFGDGTRLSIL.

This clonotype occurred a few times. The gene calls are TRBV2 and TRBJ2-5, with 8 bases that match TRBD1. The CDR3 spans 14 residues. Germline V gene lookup returns CDR1 SNHLY and CDR2 FYNNEI. Germline trimming cut 4 bases from V and 5 bases from J; bases unmatched to any gene: 6. This CDR3 reads CASSAGQVYETQYF. The CDR3 coding sequence is TGTGCCAGCAGTGCGGGACAGGTCTATGAGACCCAGTACTTC.

The chain carries TRBV18 and TRBJ2-3; 8 nucleotides line up with TRBD2. Germline V gene data show CDR1 as KGHSH and CDR2 as LQKENI. V gave up 6 bases and J gave up 3 bases; unmatched junction bases: 5. CDR3 size: 14 residues. CDR3 nucleotides: TGTGCCAGCTCCAGGACTAGCCGGACAGATACGCAGTATTTT. Protein product: CASSRTSRTDTQYF.